These 26 T cell receptor beta chains came from one sample sequenced in a study of molecular identifiers for immune sequencing clone quantification. A single record per CDR3 protein comes from TCRdb applying MiXCR to the PCR reads. The sample has approximately 35,000 distinct CDR3 sequences; 19% are singletons. Source material: naive CD8+ T cells from blood, with Jurkat cell RNA spiked in. Described subset: FACS-sorted CD8+CD4-CCR7+CD45RA+ naive T cells. Receptor source: a human donor in good health. Some libraries in this study had Jurkat cell RNA spiked in.

Comments on this clonotype: A single base separates this from a much larger clone, so it may be a read error. This sequence joins TRBV19 and TRBJ1-2, with D perhaps TRBD1 (6 bases). The V and J ends lost 3 bases and 8 bases respectively, with 19 bases between them. The CDR3 loop spans 15 amino acids. The germline CDR1 and CDR2 sequences are LNHDA and SQIVND (reference sequence). CDR3 coding DNA: TGTGCCAGTAGTATGTCGAACAGGGCGCAAGTCGGCTACACCTTC. This translates into CASSMSNRAQVGYTF.

This clonotype was detected only a few times. J is TRBJ2-7 and V is TRBV5-4; TRBD2 is a possible D gene (6 bases). The CDR3 totals 14 residues. The V gene lost 7 bases and the J gene lost 0 bases, with 14 bases spanning the gap. Germline V gene sequence: CDR1 SGHNT, CDR2 YYREEE (reference sequence). CDR3 in DNA: TGTGCCAGCCAGTCGTCGGGGGACTCCTACGAGCAGTACTTC. This sequence encodes CASQSSGDSYEQYF. The full variable domain, its missing parts supplied by reference TRBV5-4 and TRBJ2-7, is ETGVTQSPTHLIKTRGQQVTLRCSSQSGHNTVSWYQQALGQGPQFIFQYYREEENGRGNFPPRFSGLQFPNYSSELNVNALELDDSALYLCASQSSGDSYEQYFGPGTRLTVT.

This clonotype has at least ten counts. The chain combines TRBV12-3 or TRBV12-4 with TRBJ2-3; possibly TRBD1 or TRBD2 for D (5 bases each). This CDR3 is 13 amino acids long. Trimming shortened V by 7 bases and J by 2 bases, and 10 bases separated the two germline ends. The CDR3 nucleotides are TGTGCCAGCACCCGGGACCCCACAGATACGCAGTATTTT. Translated: CASTRDPTDTQYF.

Regarding this clonotype: A single base separates this from a much larger clone, so it may be a read error. The chain recombines TRBV20-1 with TRBJ2-5, with D tentatively TRBD2 (5 bases). Germline CDR1 DFQATT, CDR2 SNEGSKA (reference sequence). The CDR3 extends over 13 amino acids. V was trimmed by 2 bases and J by 2 bases, leaving 9 bases between them. The CDR3 loop is CSARRGPQETQYF. In DNA, the CDR3 is TGCAGTGCTAGACGCGGGCCTCAAGAGACCCAGTACTTC.

This clonotype came up a few times. The chain couples TRBV30 to TRBJ2-2; D is uncertain. The germline gives CDR1 GTSNPN, CDR2 SVGIG (reference sequence). V lost 2 bases, J lost 6 bases, and 7 bases lay in between. The CDR3 runs to 12 residues. The CDR3 protein is CAWSIPPGELFF. The CDR3 DNA reads as TGTGCCTGGAGTATACCGCCCGGGGAGCTGTTTTTT.

There are a few counts of this clonotype. The V call is TRBV29-1, the J call TRBJ2-3, with TRBD1 matching 9 bases. J lost 9 bases, V lost 6 bases, and 16 bases had no gene match. This CDR3 contains 15 residues. Germline V gene lookup returns CDR1 SQVTM and CDR2 ANQGSEA. The DNA of the CDR3 is TGCAGCGTGGATGGGACAGGGAAGGTCATTGGGACGCAGTATTTT. Its translation is CSVDGTGKVIGTQYF.

About this clonotype itself: A much larger clone lies one base from this, so it may be a read error. CDR3 region: CASRSPGRNQSQHF. As DNA, the CDR3 is TGTGCCAGTAGGAGCCCAGGGCGGAATCAGTCCCAGCATTTT. The rearrangement joins TRBV19 to TRBJ1-5, with D perhaps matching TRBD1 (5 bases). The CDR3 is made up of 14 amino acids. Germline V lookup: CDR1 LNHDA, CDR2 SQIVND (reference sequence).

This clonotype was observed many times. The gene calls are TRBV13 and TRBJ2-4, with D unclear. CDR3 length equals 15 residues. CDR1 and CDR2 from the germline V gene are PRHDT and FYEKMQ (reference sequence). Trimming pared 5 bases from V and 0 bases from J, leaving 11 bases between. The chain's CDR3 is CASSPPLGAKNIQYF. In nucleotides, the CDR3 is TGTGCCAGCAGCCCCCCTCTCGGAGCCAAAAACATTCAGTACTTC. Full variable domain (outside the CDR3, taken from reference TRBV13 and TRBJ2-4): AAGVIQSPRHLIKEKRETATLKCYPIPRHDTVYWYQQGPGQDPQFLISFYEKMQSDKGSIPDRFSAQQFSDYHSELNMSSLELGDSALYFCASSPPLGAKNIQYFGAGTRLSVL.

The rearrangement links TRBV29-1 to TRBJ2-1, with D perhaps TRBD2 (5 bases). The length of the CDR3 is 15 residues. Trimming stripped 4 bases from V and 3 bases from J, with 16 bases between. Germline V gene lookup returns CDR1 SQVTM and CDR2 ANQGSEA. CDR3 in amino acids: CSVVGASPVYNEQFF. CDR3 bases: TGCAGCGTTGTGGGAGCGAGCCCCGTCTACAATGAGCAGTTCTTC.

The chain carries TRBV4-3 and TRBJ2-7; D might be TRBD2 (5 bases). V shed 3 bases and J shed 2 bases, with 11 bases lying between them. Per the germline V gene, CDR1 is LGHNA and CDR2 is YSLEER. This CDR3 is built from 14 residues. The CDR3 nucleotides are TGCGCCAGCAGCCAGGGAGCGTCTGCCTACGAGCAGTACTTC. Encoded protein: CASSQGASAYEQYF.

As to this clonotype: A junction boundary mismatches the germline segment, possibly from a read error. The chain employs TRBV7-8 and TRBJ2-7; D not resolved. Germline CDR1 reads SGHVS; CDR2 reads FQNEAQ. This CDR3 is built from 13 residues. As DNA, the CDR3 is TGTGCCGGCAGCCAAGGACCAGCATACGAGCAGTACTTC. This encodes CAGSQGPAYEQYF.

The V call is TRBV29-1, the J call TRBJ1-1, with TRBD1 as a possible D gene (6 bases). In germline, CDR1 is SQVTM, CDR2 ANQGSEA. This CDR3 contains 14 residues. The V and J ends lost 3 bases and 0 bases respectively, with 11 bases between them. This CDR3 reads CSVDSGVMNTEAFF. Written as DNA, the CDR3 is TGCAGCGTTGACTCAGGGGTCATGAACACTGAAGCTTTCTTT.

The chain is built from TRBV24-1 and TRBJ2-7; D is tentatively TRBD1 or TRBD2 (6 bases each). V was pared by 4 bases and J by 2 bases, with 8 bases between. The CDR3 has 13 residues. Germline V gene data show CDR1 as KGHDR and CDR2 as SFDVKD. The CDR3 region is CATSEEGAYEQYF. The CDR3 DNA follows: TGTGCCACCAGTGAGGAGGGGGCCTACGAGCAGTACTTC.

This clonotype showed up many times. This chain uses TRBV11-2 with TRBJ2-7; 7 positions match TRBD1. CDR1 SGHAT and CDR2 FQNNGV come from the germline V gene. The CDR3 length is 14 residues. The trim removed 3 bases at V and 3 bases at J, leaving 5 bases unmatched. Here the CDR3 reads CASSLPGQLYEQYF. In DNA, the CDR3 is TGTGCCAGCAGCTTGCCGGGACAGCTCTACGAGCAGTACTTC.

The V gene is TRBV27, the J gene TRBJ1-1, with D unresolved. The germline V gene encodes CDR1 MNHEY and CDR2 SMNVEV (reference sequence). The V and J ends lost 6 bases and 2 bases respectively, with 13 bases between them. The CDR3 covers 14 residues. The DNA of the CDR3 is TGTGCCAGCAGCCTAGACACAGTTAACACTGAAGCTTTCTTT. Protein: CASSLDTVNTEAFF.

To note about this clonotype: A clone one base away is much larger, so this may be a read error. This chain links TRBV20-1 with TRBJ2-3; perhaps TRBD2 as D (7 bases). Germline values: CDR1 DFQATT, CDR2 SNEGSKA (reference sequence). CDR3 length: 17 residues. The CDR3 coding sequence is TGCAGTGCTAGAGATTGGGGGGGGCATGGGATCACAGATGCGCAGTATTTT. It encodes CSARDWGGHGITDAQYF.

This clonotype was recorded at least ten times. V is TRBV4-1 and J is TRBJ2-1; D gene ambiguous. V lost 0 bases to trimming and J lost 1 base, with 7 bases between them. The CDR3 spans 15 residues. The V gene's germline CDR1 is MGHRA and CDR2 YSYEKL. CDR3 DNA sequence: TGCGCCAGCAGCCAAGACAGAAAATCCTACAATGAGCAGTTCTTC. It encodes CASSQDRKSYNEQFF.

This chain joins TRBV5-4 and TRBJ1-1; D remains ambiguous. CDR1 SGHNT and CDR2 YYREEE come from the germline V gene (reference sequence). The CDR3 has 14 residues. The ends were cut back, 2 bases at V and 1 base at J, with 9 bases in the middle. The CDR3 is CASSLSQPNTEAFF. CDR3 DNA: TGTGCCAGCAGCTTATCACAGCCGAACACTGAAGCTTTCTTT.

This clonotype was recorded a few times. A much larger clone lies a single base off, so this may be a read error. This sequence joins TRBV2 and TRBJ2-3, with D possibly matching TRBD1 (7 bases). Germline-derived CDR1 and CDR2 are SNHLY and FYNNEI. Trimming stripped 7 bases from V and 2 bases from J, with 19 bases between. This CDR3 has 16 amino acids. The DNA of the CDR3 is TGTGCCAGCAACGCCCGTCAGGGGGGCCTCACAGATACGCAGTATTTT. Translation: CASNARQGGLTDTQYF.

In nucleotides, the CDR3 is TGTGCCAGCAGCTCACCGGGACAGGGAGATGAGCAGTTCTTC. Translation gives CASSSPGQGDEQFF. The chain is built from TRBV7-3 and TRBJ2-1; 9 nucleotides agree with TRBD1. The length of the CDR3 is 14 residues. J was trimmed by 8 bases and V by 4 bases; bases with no gene match: 6. The germline V gene has CDR1 SGHTA and CDR2 FQGTGA.

A single count supports this clonotype. A clone one base away is much larger, so this may be a read error. The gene calls are TRBV4-3 and TRBJ2-7; D not certain. Germline-derived CDR1 and CDR2 are LGHNA and YSLEER. V lost 0 bases and J 3 bases, leaving 9 bases between the germline ends. The CDR3 has 14 amino acids. The CDR3 DNA reads as TGCGCCAGCAGCCAAGAGGCCTCCAACTACGAGCAGTACTTC. Translation gives CASSQEASNYEQYF.

Comment on this clonotype: A much larger clone lies a single base off, so this may be a read error. The V gene is TRBV2, the J gene TRBJ1-4; possibly TRBD1 for D (5 bases). The CDR3 contains 13 residues. V lost 7 bases and J 4 bases, leaving 10 bases between the germline ends. The germline CDR1 and CDR2 sequences are SNHLY and FYNNEI. CDR3 coding DNA: TGTGCCAGCAATTCAGGGAATAATGAAAAACTGTTTTTT. This gives the protein CASNSGNNEKLFF.

As to this clonotype: A read error may explain this, as a much larger clone is one base away. The rearrangement joins TRBV5-6 to TRBJ2-1; 7 bases match TRBD1. The CDR3 sequence is 14 residues long. Germline CDR1 is SGHDT and CDR2 is YYEEEE. The CDR3 DNA follows: TGTGCCAGCAGTATAGGACAGGCCTACAATGAGCAGTCCTTC. This translates into CASSIGQAYNEQSF.

This clonotype is medium-sized in the sample. The chain has TRBV5-1 and TRBJ2-3; D unclear. The V gene lost 0 bases and the J gene lost 4 bases, with 18 bases spanning the gap. The CDR3 extends over 17 amino acids. Per germline, CDR1 SGHRS and CDR2 YFSETQ. The CDR3 nucleotides are TGCGCCAGCAGCTTGGCCGGAAGCGAAGTAAATGCAGATACGCAGTATTTT. This sequence encodes CASSLAGSEVNADTQYF.

This clonotype showed up many times. This sequence joins TRBV6-2 or TRBV6-3 and TRBJ1-5, with 7 bases fitting TRBD1. The CDR3 totals 15 residues. V was pared by 2 bases and J by 1 base, with 2 bases of the junction left unmatched. Germline V lookup: CDR1 MNHEY, CDR2 SVGEGT. This CDR3 reads CASSYKGASNQPQHF. CDR3 coding DNA: TGTGCCAGCAGTTACAAGGGGGCCAGCAATCAGCCCCAGCATTTT.

The rearrangement uses TRBV7-2 and TRBJ2-3; no clear D gene. This CDR3 is built from 15 residues. CDR1 SGHTA and CDR2 FQGNSA come from the germline V gene. Between the trimmed V and J ends, which lost 4 bases and 2 bases, there was a span of 13 bases. This CDR3 reads CASSSWTSITDTQYF. In DNA form, the CDR3 reads TGTGCCAGCAGCTCCTGGACCTCTATCACAGATACGCAGTATTTT.